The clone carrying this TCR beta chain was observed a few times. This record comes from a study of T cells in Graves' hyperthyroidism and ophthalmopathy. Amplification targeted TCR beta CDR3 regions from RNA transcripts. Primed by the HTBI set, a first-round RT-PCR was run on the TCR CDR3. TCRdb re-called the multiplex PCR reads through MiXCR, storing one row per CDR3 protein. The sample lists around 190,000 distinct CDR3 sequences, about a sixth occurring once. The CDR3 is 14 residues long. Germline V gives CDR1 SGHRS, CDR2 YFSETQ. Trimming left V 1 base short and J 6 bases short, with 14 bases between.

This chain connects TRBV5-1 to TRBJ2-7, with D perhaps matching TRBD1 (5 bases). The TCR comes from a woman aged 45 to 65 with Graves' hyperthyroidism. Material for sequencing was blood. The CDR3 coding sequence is TGCGCCAGCAGCTTGCAAGGGGCCCCCTCCGAGCAGTACTTC. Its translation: CASSLQGAPSEQYF. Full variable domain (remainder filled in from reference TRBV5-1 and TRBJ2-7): KAGVTQTPRYLIKTRGQQVTLSCSPISGHRSVSWYQQTPGQGLQFLFEYFSETQRNKGNFPGRFSGRQFSNSRSEMNVSTLELGDSALYLCASSLQGAPSEQYFGPGTRLTVT.